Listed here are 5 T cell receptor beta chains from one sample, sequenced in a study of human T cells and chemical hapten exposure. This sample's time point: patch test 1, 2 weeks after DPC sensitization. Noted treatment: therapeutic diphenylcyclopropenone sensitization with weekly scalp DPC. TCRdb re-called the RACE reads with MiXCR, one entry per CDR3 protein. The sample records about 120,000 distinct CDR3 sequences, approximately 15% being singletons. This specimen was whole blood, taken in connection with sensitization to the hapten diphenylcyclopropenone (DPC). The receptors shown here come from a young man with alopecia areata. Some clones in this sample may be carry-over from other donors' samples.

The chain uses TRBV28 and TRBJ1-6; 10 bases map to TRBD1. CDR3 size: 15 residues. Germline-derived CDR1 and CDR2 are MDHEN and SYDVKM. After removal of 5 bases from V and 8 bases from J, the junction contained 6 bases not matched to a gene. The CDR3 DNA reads TGTGCCAGCAGTGGAGGACAGGGGGTGTATTCACCCCTCCACTTT. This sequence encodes CASSGGQGVYSPLHF.

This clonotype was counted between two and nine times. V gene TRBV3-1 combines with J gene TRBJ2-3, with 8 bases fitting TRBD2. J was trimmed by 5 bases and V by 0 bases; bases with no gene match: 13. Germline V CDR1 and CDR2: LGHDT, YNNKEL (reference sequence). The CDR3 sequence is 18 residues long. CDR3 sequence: CASSQDVAGGLGGDTQYF. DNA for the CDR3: TGTGCCAGCAGCCAAGATGTTGCGGGGGGCCTTGGTGGAGATACGCAGTATTTT.

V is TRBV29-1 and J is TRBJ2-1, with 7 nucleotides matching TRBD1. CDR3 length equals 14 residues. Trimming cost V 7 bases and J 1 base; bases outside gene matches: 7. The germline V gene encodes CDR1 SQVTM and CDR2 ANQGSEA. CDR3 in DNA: TGCAGCGCCGGGGACAGACCGTCCTACAATGAGCAGTTCTTC. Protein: CSAGDRPSYNEQFF.

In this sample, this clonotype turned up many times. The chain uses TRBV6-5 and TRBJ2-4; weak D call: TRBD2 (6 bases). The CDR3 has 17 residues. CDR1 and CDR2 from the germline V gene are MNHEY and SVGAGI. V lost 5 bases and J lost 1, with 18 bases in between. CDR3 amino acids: CASSPTTEGYAKNIQYF. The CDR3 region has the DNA TGTGCCAGCAGTCCAACAACGGAGGGCTACGCCAAAAACATTCAGTACTTC.

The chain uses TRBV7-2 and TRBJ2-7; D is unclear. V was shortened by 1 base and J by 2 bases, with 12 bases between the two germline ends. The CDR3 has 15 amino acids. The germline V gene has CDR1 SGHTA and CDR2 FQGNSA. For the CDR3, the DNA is TGTGCCAGCAGCTTAGTCGATGGCCTAGCCTACGAGCAGTACGTC. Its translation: CASSLVDGLAYEQYV.